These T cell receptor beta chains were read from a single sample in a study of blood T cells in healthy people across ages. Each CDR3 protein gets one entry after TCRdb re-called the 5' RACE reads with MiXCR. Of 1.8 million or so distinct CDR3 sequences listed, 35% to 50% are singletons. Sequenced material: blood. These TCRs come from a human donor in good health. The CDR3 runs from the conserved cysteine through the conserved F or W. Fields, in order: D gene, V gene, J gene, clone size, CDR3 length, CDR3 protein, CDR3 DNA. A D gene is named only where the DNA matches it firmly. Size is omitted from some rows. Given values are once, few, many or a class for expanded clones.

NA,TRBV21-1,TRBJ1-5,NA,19,CASSTTRNYEGPVNQPQHF,TGTGCCAGCAGCACAACTCGGAACTACGAGGGCCCCGTCAATCAGCCCCAGCATTTT
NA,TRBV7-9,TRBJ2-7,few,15,CASSLVARGDYEQYF,TGTGCCAGCAGCTTAGTTGCAAGGGGAGACTACGAGCAGTACTTC
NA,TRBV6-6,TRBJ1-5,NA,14,CASKGDRREQPQHF,TGTGCCAGCAAGGGGGATCGGCGGGAACAGCCCCAGCATTTT
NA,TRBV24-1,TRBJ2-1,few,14,CATSDSTRENEQFF,TGTGCCACCAGTGATTCTACTAGGGAAAATGAGCAGTTCTTC
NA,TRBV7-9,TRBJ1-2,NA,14,CASSQTTGGDGYTF,TGTGCCAGCAGCCAAACGACGGGGGGCGATGGCTACACCTTC
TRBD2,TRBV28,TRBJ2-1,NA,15,CASAERTSGYNEQFF,TGTGCCAGCGCCGAACGGACTAGCGGATACAATGAGCAGTTCTTC
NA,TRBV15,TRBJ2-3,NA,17,CATSRLIWREVADTQYF,TGTGCCACCAGCAGACTGATTTGGCGGGAAGTTGCAGATACGCAGTATTTT
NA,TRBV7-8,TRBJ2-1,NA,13,CASSLGRTNEQFF,TGTGCCAGCAGCTTAGGACGGACGAATGAGCAGTTCTTC
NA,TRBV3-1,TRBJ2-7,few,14,CASTSPAVSYEQYF,TGTGCCAGCACCTCGCCGGCGGTTTCCTACGAGCAGTACTTC
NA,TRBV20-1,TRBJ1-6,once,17,CSASIRRGLIFNSPLHF,TGCAGTGCTAGCATCCGAAGAGGGTTAATTTTCAATTCACCCCTCCACTTT
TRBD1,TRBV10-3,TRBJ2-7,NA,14,CATTPGQGLYEQYF,TGTGCCACCACGCCGGGACAGGGACTATACGAGCAGTACTTC
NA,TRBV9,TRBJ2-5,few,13,CASSVRGRETQYF,TGTGCCAGCAGCGTCAGGGGTCGTGAGACCCAGTACTTC
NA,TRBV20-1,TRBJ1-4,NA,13,CSAKQGAEGKLFF,TGCAGTGCTAAACAAGGGGCCGAGGGGAAACTGTTTTTT
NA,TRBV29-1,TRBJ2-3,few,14,CGGGGGGLTDTQYF,TGCGGGGGGGGAGGGGGTGGACTCACAGATACGCAGTATTTT
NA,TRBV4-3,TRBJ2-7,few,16,CASSQAGGEGNYEQYF,TGCGCCAGCAGCCAAGCAGGAGGGGAAGGAAACTACGAGCAGTACTTC
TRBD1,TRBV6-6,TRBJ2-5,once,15,CASSYVGARGETQYF,TGTGCCAGCAGTTACGTGGGCGCCAGGGGGGAGACCCAGTACTTC
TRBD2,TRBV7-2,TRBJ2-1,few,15,CASSGVAGGYNEQFF,TGTGCCAGCAGCGGGGTAGCGGGTGGCTACAATGAGCAGTTCTTC
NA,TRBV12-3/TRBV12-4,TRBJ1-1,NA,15,CASRLTGTQNTEAFF,TGTGCCAGCAGGTTAACCGGGACACAGAACACTGAAGCTTTCTTT
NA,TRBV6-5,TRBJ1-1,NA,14,CASRPTTLNTEAFF,TGTGCCAGCAGACCGACGACATTGAACACTGAAGCTTTCTTT
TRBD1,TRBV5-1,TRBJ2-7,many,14,CASSPGQASYEQYF,TGCGCCAGTAGTCCGGGACAGGCCTCCTACGAGCAGTACTTC
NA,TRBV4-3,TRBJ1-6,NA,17,CASSQESTRASGSPLHF,TGCGCCAGCAGCCAAGAATCCACCAGGGCCTCAGGGTCACCCCTCCACTTT
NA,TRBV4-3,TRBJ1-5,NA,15,CASSQDPYSNQPQHF,TGCGCCAGCAGCCAGGACCCATATAGCAATCAGCCCCAGCATTTT
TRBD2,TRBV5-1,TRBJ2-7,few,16,CASSSRLAGVSYEQYF,TGCGCCAGCAGCTCAAGACTAGCGGGGGTCTCCTACGAGCAGTACTTC